This TCR beta chain was observed in a study of blood T cell repertoires in COVID-19. Looking at the study overall: T cells, B-cell-depleted T cells, or PBMCs supplied cDNA or gDNA.

Generated by immunoSEQ multiplex PCR, the TCRdb table keeps only in-frame clones and is missing some. Counted here are fewer than 250,000 clones, around four fifths occurring once; the ten biggest clones make up under 3%. The length of the CDR3 is 12 residues. Germline lookup yields CDR1 KGHDR and CDR2 SFDVKD. V lost 7 bases and J lost 5, with 10 bases in between. The receptor comes from a woman in her thirties or forties with active or convalescent COVID-19. The chain has TRBV24-1 and TRBJ1-1, with a possible D match to TRBD1 (6 bases). The specimen sequenced was peripheral blood. DNA for the CDR3: TGTGCCACCAGGGACAGTGGGACTGAAGCTTTCTTT. This encodes CATRDSGTEAFF.